This T cell receptor beta chain is from a study of graft-versus-host responses after intestinal transplantation. Study-wide background: Recipients had multivisceral, liver-intestinal, or isolated intestinal transplants. Uniformly, recipients were administered anti-thymocyte globulin induction with subsequent tacrolimus and steroids for 3 to 4 years.

The repertoire was sequenced with immunoSEQ multiplex PCR; TCRdb's copy has only in-frame clones and lacks some. The sample records under 80,000 clones, about 92% being singletons. Broader study findings: High graft-versus-host to host-versus-graft clonal ratios were seen in allografts of patients with graft-donor T cell macrochimerism.

To note about this clone: Antigen specificity is unknown.

Sample: PBMCs, taken 98 days after intestinal transplantation. The clonotype originates from a human patient who received an intestinal transplant, so some T cells may come from the graft donor.

The CDR3 DNA reads TGTGCCAGCAGTTTAAGGAAGGGGGCGGATACGCAGTATTTT. Translating gives CASSLRKGADTQYF. The V call is TRBV28, the J call TRBJ2-3, with TRBD1 matching over 7 bases. V dropped 2 bases and J dropped 6; count of bases not matched to a gene: 5. This CDR3 has 14 amino acids. The germline V gene has CDR1 MDHEN and CDR2 SYDVKM.